Presented here are 30 T cell receptor beta chains from one specimen sequenced in a study of blood T cell repertoires in COVID-19. The assay was immunoSEQ multiplex PCR, and TCRdb's table has in-frame clones only and misses some. The sample contains about 200,000 clones, 80% of which appear only once. Sample: peripheral blood. These receptors were obtained from a woman in her 70s with acute or convalescent COVID-19.

The chain carries TRBV5-5 and TRBJ2-7; tentatively, D is TRBD2 (5 bases). V was trimmed by 2 bases and J by 2 bases, leaving 11 bases between them. The germline CDR1 and CDR2 sequences are SGHKS and YYEKEE (reference sequence). The CDR3 contains 14 residues. As DNA, the CDR3 is TGTGCCAGCAGCTTACTGACTACAACCTACGAGCAGTACTTC. Its translation: CASSLLTTTYEQYF. Full variable domain (remainder filled in from reference TRBV5-5 and TRBJ2-7): DAGVTQSPTHLIKTRGQQVTLRCSPISGHKSVSWYQQVLGQGPQFIFQYYEKEERGRGNFPDRFSARQFPNYSSELNVNALLLGDSALYLCASSLLTTTYEQYFGPGTRLTVT.

This clone was detected only once. The chain recombines TRBV12-3 or TRBV12-4 with TRBJ2-5; the match to TRBD1 covers 7 bases. J was trimmed by 6 bases and V by 1 base; bases with no gene match: 2. This CDR3 has 13 amino acids. In DNA form, the CDR3 reads TGTGCCAGCAGTTTAGGAGGGGGCCAGACCCAGTACTTC. Translating it yields CASSLGGGQTQYF.

This chain uses TRBV7-2 with TRBJ2-6, with no clear D. V gave up 3 bases and J gave up 3 bases, with 3 bases separating them. Germline V gene sequence: CDR1 SGHTA, CDR2 FQGNSA. The CDR3 sequence is 13 residues long. This CDR3 is CASSLYGANVLTF. The CDR3 DNA is TGTGCCAGCAGCTTGTATGGGGCCAACGTCCTGACTTTC.

The rearrangement uses TRBV19 and TRBJ2-3; TRBD1 agrees at 9 bases. This CDR3 spans 16 amino acids. CDR1 and CDR2 (germline): LNHDA, SQIVND (reference sequence). In DNA, the CDR3 is TGTGCTACGGGGACAGGGAACACAGGGGGACGAGATACGCAGTATTTT. Translation gives CATGTGNTGGRDTQYF. Variable domain in full (rest from reference TRBV19 and TRBJ2-3): DGGITQSPKYLFRKEGQNVTLSCEQNLNHDAMYWYRQDPGQGLRLIYYSQIVNDFQKGDIAEGYSVSREKKESFPLTVTSAQKNPTAFYLCATGTGNTGGRDTQYFGPGTRLTVL.

V gene TRBV7-9 combines with J gene TRBJ2-5; 9 positions agree with TRBD1. Losses at the gene ends were 5 bases for V and 5 bases for J; bases not matched to a gene: 9. In germline, CDR1 is SEHNR, CDR2 FQNEAQ (reference sequence). The CDR3 consists of 15 residues. The CDR3 is CASSTQGQGWETQYF. The CDR3 DNA reads TGTGCCAGCAGCACGCAGGGACAGGGATGGGAGACCCAGTACTTC.

The V call is TRBV6-5, the J call TRBJ1-2; no reliable D call. The CDR3 covers 12 residues. Deletions cut 6 bases from V and 3 bases from J, with 8 bases between. CDR1 is MNHEY and CDR2 is SVGAGI in the germline V gene. The DNA of the CDR3 is TGTGCCAGCAGCGGGGTCGACTATGGCTACACCTTC. It encodes CASSGVDYGYTF.

The chain couples TRBV9 to TRBJ2-1; 8 bases fit TRBD2. Germline V CDR1 and CDR2: SGDLS, YYNGEE. The trim removed 1 base at V and 6 bases at J, leaving 12 bases unmatched. The CDR3 has 17 residues. The CDR3 DNA is TGTGCCAGCAGCGTAACTGCGGGGGGCCCGCTAGGCAATGAGCAGTTCTTC. Translating gives CASSVTAGGPLGNEQFF.

The chain combines TRBV11-3 with TRBJ1-2; D is perhaps TRBD1 (5 bases). Germline CDR1 reads SGHNT; CDR2 reads YENEEA. There are 15 residues in the CDR3. V lost 1 base to trimming and J lost 4 bases, with 13 bases between them. This CDR3 is CASSLGQLPSYGYTF. In DNA, the CDR3 is TGTGCCAGCAGCTTAGGACAGCTCCCCTCCTATGGCTACACCTTC.

The V and J genes are TRBV25-1 and TRBJ2-5, with 8 bases that match TRBD2. This CDR3 has 15 residues. J lost 1 base, V lost 2 bases, and 3 bases had no gene match. Germline-derived CDR1 and CDR2 are MGHDK and SYGVNS. In nucleotides, the CDR3 is TGTGCCAGCAGTGAACCCAGCGGGGGCCAAGAGACCCAGTACTTC. Protein: CASSEPSGGQETQYF.

V and J are TRBV7-9 and TRBJ2-7; 11 bases map to TRBD1. Per germline, CDR1 SEHNR and CDR2 FQNEAQ (reference sequence). The CDR3 is 15 amino acids. The V and J ends lost 5 bases and 7 bases, in that order; junction bases with no gene match: 10. Here the CDR3 reads CASSPGGQGAGEQYF. For the CDR3, the DNA is TGTGCCAGCAGCCCCGGCGGACAGGGGGCAGGGGAGCAGTACTTC.

The chain carries TRBV28 and TRBJ1-4, with TRBD1 identical over 7 bases. CDR1 is MDHEN, CDR2 SYDVKM, per germline. The CDR3 loop spans 15 amino acids. V trimming: 7 bases; J trimming: 3 bases; junction bases outside the gene matches: 8. The CDR3 sequence is CASNRPGQSNEKLFF. CDR3 in DNA: TGTGCCAGCAATCGACCGGGACAGTCTAATGAAAAACTGTTTTTT.

The CDR3 DNA reads as TGTGCCAGCAGCTTAGAAGGGACAGGGGGCTACGAGCAGTACTTC. Amino acids: CASSLEGTGGYEQYF. This rearrangement joins TRBV7-9 to TRBJ2-7, with 11 bases identical to TRBD1. Germline trimming cut 1 base from V and 3 bases from J; bases unmatched to any gene: 2. The CDR3 loop spans 15 amino acids. Germline CDR1 SEHNR, CDR2 FQNEAQ (reference sequence). The variable domain in full, completed from reference TRBV7-9 and TRBJ2-7, reads DTGVSQNPRHKITKRGQNVTFRCDPISEHNRLYWYRQTLGQGPEFLTYFQNEAQLEKSRLLSDRFSAERPKGSFSTLEIQRTEQGDSAMYLCASSLEGTGGYEQYFGPGTRLTVT.

J is TRBJ2-5 and V is TRBV6-1; TRBD1 aligns across 7 bases. The CDR3 contains 15 residues. Germline-derived CDR1 and CDR2 are MNHNS and SASEGT. Trimming cost V 2 bases and J 2 bases; bases outside gene matches: 5. CDR3: CASSELARGQETQYF. Written as DNA, the CDR3 is TGTGCCAGCAGTGAATTGGCCAGGGGGCAAGAGACCCAGTACTTC.

V gene TRBV10-3 combines with J gene TRBJ2-5; maybe TRBD2 (7 bases). The CDR3 is made up of 15 amino acids. V lost 7 bases, J lost 2 bases, and 17 bases lay in between. CDR1 is ENHRY and CDR2 is SYGVKD in the germline V gene. The chain's CDR3 is CAIKEGGGQQETQYF. The CDR3 coding sequence is TGTGCCATCAAGGAGGGGGGGGGTCAACAAGAGACCCAGTACTTC.

This clone was seen a single time. The rearrangement joins TRBV7-9 to TRBJ2-7; TRBD1 matches at 7 bases. With 5 bases clipped from V and 7 bases from J, the junction kept 8 bases outside the gene matches. Germline CDR1 is SEHNR and CDR2 is FQNEAQ (reference sequence). The CDR3 is 13 amino acids. CDR3 sequence (DNA): TGTGCCAGCAGCCGCGAGGGGGCCCGGGAGCAGTACTTC. It yields the protein CASSREGAREQYF.

V gene TRBV6-5 combines with J gene TRBJ1-1, with TRBD1 as a possible D gene (6 bases). Deletions cut 2 bases from V and 0 bases from J, with 10 bases between. The germline V gene has CDR1 MNHEY and CDR2 SVGAGI. The CDR3 is made up of 15 amino acids. The CDR3 is CASSYGGQMNTEAFF. CDR3 bases: TGTGCCAGCAGTTACGGGGGACAAATGAACACTGAAGCTTTCTTT.

This chain joins TRBV5-1 and TRBJ2-3, with TRBD2 matching over 10 bases. This CDR3 is 17 amino acids long. Germline assignment: CDR1 SGHRS and CDR2 YFSETQ. V lost 4 bases and J lost 0; bases outside the gene matches: 8. The CDR3 is CASSPAGGPPSTDTQYF. CDR3 sequence (DNA): TGCGCCAGCAGCCCAGCGGGGGGGCCCCCTAGCACAGATACGCAGTATTTT.

In this sample, this clone turned up a few times. V and J are TRBV18 and TRBJ2-1; 8 nucleotides align to TRBD1. The germline gives CDR1 KGHSH, CDR2 LQKENI. J was trimmed by 8 bases and V by 4 bases; bases with no gene match: 16. This CDR3 has 17 residues. CDR3 residues: CASSQNTGGMGNDEQFF. The CDR3 nucleotides read TGTGCCAGCTCACAAAATACAGGGGGTATGGGTAACGATGAGCAGTTCTTC.

This clone was picked up a small number of times. The CDR3 DNA is TGTGCCAGCAGCTCTGGCGGAGGGGGGGCATGGGAAAAACTGTTTTTT. This codes for CASSSGGGGAWEKLFF. This chain joins TRBV5-4 and TRBJ1-4; D is perhaps TRBD1 (6 bases). Germline V CDR1 and CDR2: SGHNT, YYREEE (reference sequence). Trimming cost V 3 bases and J 8 bases, with 20 bases left between them. This CDR3 region has 16 residues.

The chain carries TRBV10-2 and TRBJ2-7, with 9 bases fitting TRBD2. V shed 3 bases, J shed 6 bases, and the junction held 9 bases outside the gene matches. In germline, CDR1 is WSHSY, CDR2 SAAADI. The CDR3 runs 15 residues. CDR3: CASSDVPAGGIEQYV. CDR3 DNA sequence: TGCGCCAGCAGTGATGTTCCGGCGGGGGGGATCGAGCAGTACGTC.

This clone was detected many times. The V gene is TRBV19, the J gene TRBJ2-2; 8 bases agree with TRBD1. This CDR3 has 14 amino acids. V dropped 5 bases and J dropped 5; count of bases not matched to a gene: 4. Per the germline V gene, CDR1 is LNHDA and CDR2 is SQIVND (reference sequence). DNA for the CDR3: TGTGCCAGTAGTCCTCGACAGGGGACCGGGGAGCTGTTTTTT. It encodes CASSPRQGTGELFF.

This rearrangement joins TRBV7-2 to TRBJ2-5; D is possibly TRBD1 (6 bases). CDR3 length: 15 residues. Germline V CDR1 and CDR2: SGHTA, FQGNSA. Deletions cut 5 bases from V and 0 bases from J, with 13 bases between. This CDR3 is CASSPTGLYQETQYF. The CDR3 bases are TGTGCCAGCAGCCCAACAGGGCTTTACCAAGAGACCCAGTACTTC. Supplemented by reference TRBV7-2 and TRBJ2-5, the full variable domain reads GAGVSQSPSNKVTEKGKDVELRCDPISGHTALYWYRQSLGQGLEFLIYFQGNSAPDKSGLPSDRFSAERTGGSVSTLTIQRTQQEDSAVYLCASSPTGLYQETQYFGPGTRLLVL.

The rearrangement uses TRBV27 and TRBJ2-7, with 9 nucleotides matching TRBD2. This CDR3 comprises 17 residues. The germline V gene has CDR1 MNHEY and CDR2 SMNVEV (reference sequence). V lost 4 bases, J lost 3 bases, and 13 bases stayed unmatched. The CDR3 here is CASSSPRGGRGGYEQYF. The CDR3 nucleotides are TGTGCCAGCAGTTCCCCCCGAGGGGGGCGGGGGGGCTACGAGCAGTACTTC.

The rearrangement links TRBV25-1 to TRBJ2-7, with TRBD1 identical over 10 bases. Germline trimming cut 3 bases from V and 2 bases from J; bases unmatched to any gene: 7. This CDR3 comprises 16 residues. The germline CDR1 and CDR2 sequences are MGHDK and SYGVNS. The CDR3 DNA follows: TGTGCCAGCAGTGATTTGGGGGGGACAGGGGCCTACGAGCAGTACTTC. Residues: CASSDLGGTGAYEQYF.

CDR3 loop: CASSQITPVEQFF. The CDR3 DNA reads TGTGCCAGCAGTCAAATCACCCCGGTTGAGCAGTTCTTC. This chain joins TRBV27 and TRBJ2-1; D gene unclear. The CDR3 loop spans 13 amino acids. Germline values: CDR1 MNHEY, CDR2 SMNVEV (reference sequence). Trimming removed 5 bases at V and 9 bases at J, with 14 bases between.

This sequence joins TRBV6-5 and TRBJ2-1; weak D call: TRBD1 (7 bases). Trimming stripped 5 bases from V and 8 bases from J, with 16 bases between. The germline gives CDR1 MNHEY, CDR2 SVGAGI. The CDR3 sequence is 14 residues long. CDR3 coding DNA: TGTGCCAGCAGTATGAGACAGGGACTCTATGAGCAGTTCTTC. It is translated as CASSMRQGLYEQFF.

The chain links TRBV10-3 to TRBJ2-2; 8 bases agree with TRBD2. There are 15 residues in the CDR3. V was clipped by 6 bases and J by 0 bases; unmatched bases: 3. Per the germline V gene, CDR1 is ENHRY and CDR2 is SYGVKD. CDR3 in DNA: TGTGCCATCAGAGCGGGGGACACGAACACCGGGGAGCTGTTTTTT. It codes for CAIRAGDTNTGELFF.

The rearrangement links TRBV5-1 to TRBJ1-1; unclear D gene. Between the trimmed V and J ends, which lost 0 bases and 4 bases, there was a span of 13 bases. This CDR3 region has 15 residues. CDR1 is SGHRS, CDR2 YFSETQ, per germline. CDR3 sequence (DNA): TGCGCCAGCAGCTTGGGAGCTGGCGGCCCCACTGAAGCTTTCTTT. Its protein product is CASSLGAGGPTEAFF.

This clone has a handful of counts. The rearrangement uses TRBV6-2 or TRBV6-3 and TRBJ2-1, with 8 bases identical to TRBD2. The CDR3 has 16 amino acids. The germline CDR1 and CDR2 sequences are MNHEY and SVGEGT. Trimming took 5 bases from V and 10 from J; bases not matched to a gene: 16. CDR3 in DNA: TGTGCCAGCAGTCCCTCTGGGCGGGGGGTCCCAAAGGAGCAGTTCTTC. Amino acids: CASSPSGRGVPKEQFF.

This clone was recorded once. The chain links TRBV7-9 to TRBJ1-6; tentatively, D is TRBD1 (6 bases). Per the germline V gene, CDR1 is SEHNR and CDR2 is FQNEAQ (reference sequence). V was trimmed by 5 bases and J by 4 bases, leaving 15 bases between them. This CDR3 comprises 16 residues. CDR3 in DNA: TGTGCCAGCAGCGTACCGGGACACCCTTATAATTCACCCCTCCACTTT. It translates to CASSVPGHPYNSPLHF.